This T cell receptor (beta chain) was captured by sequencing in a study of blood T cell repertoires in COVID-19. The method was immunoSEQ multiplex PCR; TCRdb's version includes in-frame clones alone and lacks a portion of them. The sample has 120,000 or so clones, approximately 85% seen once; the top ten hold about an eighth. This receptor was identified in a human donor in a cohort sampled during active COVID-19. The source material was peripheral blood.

This CDR3 reads CASSPPAQNEKLFF. The CDR3 DNA is TGTGCCAGCTCACCACCAGCACAGAATGAAAAACTGTTTTTT. This rearrangement joins TRBV18 to TRBJ1-4; no clear D. CDR3 length equals 14 residues. CDR1 is KGHSH, CDR2 LQKENI, per germline. With 0 bases removed from V and 5 bases from J, the gap between germline ends came to 7 bases.